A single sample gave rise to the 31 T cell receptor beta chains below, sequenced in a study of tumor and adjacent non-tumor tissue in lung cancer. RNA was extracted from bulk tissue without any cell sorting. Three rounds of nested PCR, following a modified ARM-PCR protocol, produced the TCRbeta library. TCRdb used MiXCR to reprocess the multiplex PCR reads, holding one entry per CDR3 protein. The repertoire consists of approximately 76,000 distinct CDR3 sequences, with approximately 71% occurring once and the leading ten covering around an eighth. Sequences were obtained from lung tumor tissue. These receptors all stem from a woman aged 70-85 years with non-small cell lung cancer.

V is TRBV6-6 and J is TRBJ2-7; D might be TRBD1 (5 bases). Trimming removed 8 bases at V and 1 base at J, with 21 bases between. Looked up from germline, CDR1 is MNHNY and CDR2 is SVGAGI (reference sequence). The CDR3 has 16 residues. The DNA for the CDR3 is TGTGCCAGCGTCCCCACGGGTCAGGGTGAATCCTACGAGCAGTACTTC. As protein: CASVPTGQGESYEQYF.

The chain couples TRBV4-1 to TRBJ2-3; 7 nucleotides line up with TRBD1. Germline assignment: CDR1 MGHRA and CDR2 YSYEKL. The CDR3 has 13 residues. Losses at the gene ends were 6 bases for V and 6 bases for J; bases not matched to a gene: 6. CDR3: CASRSTGHDTQYF. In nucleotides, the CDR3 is TGCGCCAGCAGATCGACAGGGCATGATACGCAGTATTTT.

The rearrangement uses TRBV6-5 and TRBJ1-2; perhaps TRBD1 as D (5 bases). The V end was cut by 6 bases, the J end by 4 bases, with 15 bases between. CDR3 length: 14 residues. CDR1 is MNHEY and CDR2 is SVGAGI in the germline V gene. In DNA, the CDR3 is TGTGCCAGCAGCCATAACAGGAACATCTATGGCTACACCTTC. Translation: CASSHNRNIYGYTF.

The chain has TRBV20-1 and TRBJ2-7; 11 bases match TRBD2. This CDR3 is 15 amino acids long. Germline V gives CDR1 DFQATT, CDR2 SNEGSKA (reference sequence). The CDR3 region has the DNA TGCACTGCTAGAATAGCGGGAGGGGGGTCCTACGAGCAGTACGTC. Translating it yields CTARIAGGGSYEQYV.

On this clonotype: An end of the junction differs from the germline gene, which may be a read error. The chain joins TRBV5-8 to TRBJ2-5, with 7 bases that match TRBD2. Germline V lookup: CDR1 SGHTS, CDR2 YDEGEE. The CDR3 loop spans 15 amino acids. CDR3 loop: CASSWGGVQGETQYF. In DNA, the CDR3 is TGTGCCAGCAGCTGGGGGGGAGTCCAAGGAGAGACCCAATACTTC.

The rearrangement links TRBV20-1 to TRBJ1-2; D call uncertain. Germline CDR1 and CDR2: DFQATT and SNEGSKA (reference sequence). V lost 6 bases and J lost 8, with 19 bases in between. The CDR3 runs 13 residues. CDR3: CSASKDRLDGYTF. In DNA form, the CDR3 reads TGCAGTGCCAGTAAAGACCGACTGGACGGCTACACCTTC.

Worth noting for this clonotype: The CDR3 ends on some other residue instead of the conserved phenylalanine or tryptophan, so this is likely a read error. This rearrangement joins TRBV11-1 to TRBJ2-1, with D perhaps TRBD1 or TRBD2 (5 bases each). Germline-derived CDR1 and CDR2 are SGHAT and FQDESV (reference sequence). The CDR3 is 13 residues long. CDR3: CASSPGPVGEQFL. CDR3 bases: TGTGCGAGTAGCCCGGGACCCGTCGGTGAGCAGTTCTTG.

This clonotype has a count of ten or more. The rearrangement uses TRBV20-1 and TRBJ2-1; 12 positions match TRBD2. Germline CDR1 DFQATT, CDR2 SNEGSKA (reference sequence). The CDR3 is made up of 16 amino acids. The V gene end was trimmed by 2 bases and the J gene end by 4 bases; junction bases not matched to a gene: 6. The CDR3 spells CSARQPSGRVYNEQFF. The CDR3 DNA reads TGCAGTGCTAGACAGCCTAGCGGGAGGGTTTACAATGAGCAGTTCTTC.

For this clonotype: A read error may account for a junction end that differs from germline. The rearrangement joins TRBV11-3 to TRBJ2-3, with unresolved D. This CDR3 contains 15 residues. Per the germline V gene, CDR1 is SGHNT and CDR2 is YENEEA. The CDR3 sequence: CASNFRWGAGDTHYF. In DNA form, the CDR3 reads TGTGCCAGCAACTTTAGATGGGGTGCAGGAGATACGCACTATTTT.

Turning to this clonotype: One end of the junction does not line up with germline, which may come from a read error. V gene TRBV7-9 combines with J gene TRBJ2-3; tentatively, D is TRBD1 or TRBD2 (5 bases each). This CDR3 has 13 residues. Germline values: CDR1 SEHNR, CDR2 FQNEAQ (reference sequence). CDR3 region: CASNLGGTDTQYF. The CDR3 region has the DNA TGCGCCAGCAACTTGGGGGGCACAGATACGCAGTATTTT.

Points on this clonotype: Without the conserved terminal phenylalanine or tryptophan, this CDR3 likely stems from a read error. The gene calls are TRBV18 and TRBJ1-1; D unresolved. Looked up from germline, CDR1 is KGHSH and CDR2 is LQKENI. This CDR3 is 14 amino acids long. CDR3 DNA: TGCGCCAGCTCACCGGATCACGGGAACACTGAAGCTTTCTTA. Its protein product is CASSPDHGNTEAFL.

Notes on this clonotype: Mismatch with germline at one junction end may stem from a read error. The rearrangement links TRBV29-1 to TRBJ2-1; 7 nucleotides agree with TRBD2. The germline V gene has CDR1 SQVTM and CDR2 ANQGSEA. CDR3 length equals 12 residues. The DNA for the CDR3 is TGCAGGGTTGCCACGGGGGGCAATGAGCAGTTCTTC. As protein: CRVATGGNEQFF.

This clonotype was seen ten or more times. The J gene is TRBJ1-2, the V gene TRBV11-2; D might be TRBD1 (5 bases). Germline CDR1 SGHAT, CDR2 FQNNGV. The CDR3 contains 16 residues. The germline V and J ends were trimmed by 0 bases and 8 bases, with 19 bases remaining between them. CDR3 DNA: TGTGCCAGCAGCTTAGATCCGGGGGTTTATCTCGTAGGCTACACCTTC. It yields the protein CASSLDPGVYLVGYTF. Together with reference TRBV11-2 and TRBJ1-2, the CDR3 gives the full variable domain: EAGVAQSPRYKIIEKRQSVAFWCNPISGHATLYWYQQILGQGPKLLIQFQNNGVVDDSQLPKDRFSAERLKGVDSTLKIQPAKLEDSAVYLCASSLDPGVYLVGYTFGSGTRLTVV.

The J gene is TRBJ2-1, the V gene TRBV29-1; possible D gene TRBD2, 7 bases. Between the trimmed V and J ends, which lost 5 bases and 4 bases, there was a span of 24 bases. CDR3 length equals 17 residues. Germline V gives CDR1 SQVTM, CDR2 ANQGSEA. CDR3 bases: TGCAGCGTTATCGGGCTAGCGGAAGGGACAAAGTACAATGAGCAGTTCTTC. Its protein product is CSVIGLAEGTKYNEQFF.

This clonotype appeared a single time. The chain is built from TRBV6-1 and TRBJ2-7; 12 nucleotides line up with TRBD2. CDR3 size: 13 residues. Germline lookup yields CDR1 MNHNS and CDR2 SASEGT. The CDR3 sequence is CASDGLAGYEQYF. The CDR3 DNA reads TGTGCTAGCGATGGACTAGCGGGGTACGAGCAGTACTTC.

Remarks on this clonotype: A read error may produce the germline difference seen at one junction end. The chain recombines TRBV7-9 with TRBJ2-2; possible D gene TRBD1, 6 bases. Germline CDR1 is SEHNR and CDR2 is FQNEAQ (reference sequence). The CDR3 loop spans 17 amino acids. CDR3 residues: CVSSSVPVSLGAGELFF. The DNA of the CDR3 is TGTGTCAGCAGCTCGGTCCCGGTCAGCCTGGGGGCTGGGGAGCTGTTTTTT.

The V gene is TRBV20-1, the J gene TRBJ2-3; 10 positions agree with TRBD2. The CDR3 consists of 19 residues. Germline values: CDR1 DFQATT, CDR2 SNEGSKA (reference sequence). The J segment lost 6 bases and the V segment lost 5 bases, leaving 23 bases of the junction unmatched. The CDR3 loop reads CSAPLNTLFSLAGVDTQYF. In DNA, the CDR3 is TGCAGTGCTCCTCTCAACACCCTTTTCTCCCTAGCGGGAGTCGATACGCAGTATTTT.

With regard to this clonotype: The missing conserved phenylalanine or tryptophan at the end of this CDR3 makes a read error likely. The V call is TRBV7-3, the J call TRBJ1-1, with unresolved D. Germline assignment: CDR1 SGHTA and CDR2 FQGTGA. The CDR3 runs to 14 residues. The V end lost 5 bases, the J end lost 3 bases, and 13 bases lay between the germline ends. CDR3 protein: CASSASVGDTEAFS. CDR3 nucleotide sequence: TGTGCCAGCAGCGCCTCAGTAGGCGACACTGAAGCTTTCTCT.

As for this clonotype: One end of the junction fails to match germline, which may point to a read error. CDR3 in amino acids: CSLGHMNTEAFF. For the CDR3, the DNA is TGTAGCCTGGGACACATGAACACTGAAGCTTTCTTT. The rearrangement joins TRBV29-1 to TRBJ1-1, with a weak D call TRBD1 (6 bases). The CDR3 contains 12 residues. In germline, CDR1 is SQVTM, CDR2 ANQGSEA.

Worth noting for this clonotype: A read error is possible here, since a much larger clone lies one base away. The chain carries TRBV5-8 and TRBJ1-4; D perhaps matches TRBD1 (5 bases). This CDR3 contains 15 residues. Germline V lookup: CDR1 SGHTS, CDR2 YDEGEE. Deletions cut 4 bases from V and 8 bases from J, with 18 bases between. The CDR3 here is CASSHRGGVDEKLFF. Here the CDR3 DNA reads TGTGCCAGCAGCCACCGGGGAGGGGTAGACGAAAAACTGTTTTTT.

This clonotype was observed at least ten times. The CDR3 loop is CASSTPSGLRGTQYF. The DNA for the CDR3 is TGTGCCAGCAGCACTCCTAGCGGACTAAGGGGGACCCAGTACTTC. The chain combines TRBV6-2 or TRBV6-3 with TRBJ2-5; 7 nucleotides line up with TRBD2. CDR3 length equals 15 residues. The germline CDR1 and CDR2 sequences are MNHEY and SVGEGT. V shed 6 bases and J 7 bases; nucleotides not matched to a gene: 14.

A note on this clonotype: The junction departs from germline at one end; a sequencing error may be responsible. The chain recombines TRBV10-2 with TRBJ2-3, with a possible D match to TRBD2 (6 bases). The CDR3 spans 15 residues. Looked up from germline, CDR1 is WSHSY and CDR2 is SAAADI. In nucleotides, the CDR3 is TGCGCCAGCAGTCCTATCGGGGGAGTCACAGATACGCTGTATTTT. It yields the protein CASSPIGGVTDTLYF.

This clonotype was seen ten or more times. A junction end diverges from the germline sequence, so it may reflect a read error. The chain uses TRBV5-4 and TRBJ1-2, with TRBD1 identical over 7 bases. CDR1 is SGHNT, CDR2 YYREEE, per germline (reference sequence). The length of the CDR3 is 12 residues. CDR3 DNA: TGTGCCAGCAACTTGACAGGGAATGGCTACACCTTC. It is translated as CASNLTGNGYTF. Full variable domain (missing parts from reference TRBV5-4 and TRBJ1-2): ETGVTQSPTHLIKTRGQQVTLRCSSQSGHNTVSWYQQALGQGPQFIFQYYREEENGRGNFPPRFSGLQFPNYSSELNVNALELDDSALYLCASNLTGNGYTFGSGTRLTVV.

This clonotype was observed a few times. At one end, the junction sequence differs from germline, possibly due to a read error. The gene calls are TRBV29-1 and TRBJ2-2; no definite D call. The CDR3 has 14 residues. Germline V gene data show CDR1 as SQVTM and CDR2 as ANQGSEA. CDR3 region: CSAPSWPDTWELFF. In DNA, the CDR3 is TGCAGCGCCCCATCCTGGCCCGACACCTGGGAGCTGTTTTTT.

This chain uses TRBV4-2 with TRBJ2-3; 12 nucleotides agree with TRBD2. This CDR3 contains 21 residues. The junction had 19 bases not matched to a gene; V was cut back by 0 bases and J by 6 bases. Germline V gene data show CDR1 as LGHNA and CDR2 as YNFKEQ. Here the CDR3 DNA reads TGTGCCAGCAGCCAAGAATTGACTAGCGGGAGAAAGGGTGCCTGTTTCGATACGCAGTATTTT. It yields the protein CASSQELTSGRKGACFDTQYF.

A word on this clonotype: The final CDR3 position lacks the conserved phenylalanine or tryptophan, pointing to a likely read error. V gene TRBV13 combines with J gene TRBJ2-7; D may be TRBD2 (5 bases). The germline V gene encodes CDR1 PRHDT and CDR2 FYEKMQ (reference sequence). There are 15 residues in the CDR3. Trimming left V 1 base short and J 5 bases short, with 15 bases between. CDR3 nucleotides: TGTGCCAGCAGCTTAGATGCTAGCCCTCACCACGAGCAGTACTTG. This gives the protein CASSLDASPHHEQYL.

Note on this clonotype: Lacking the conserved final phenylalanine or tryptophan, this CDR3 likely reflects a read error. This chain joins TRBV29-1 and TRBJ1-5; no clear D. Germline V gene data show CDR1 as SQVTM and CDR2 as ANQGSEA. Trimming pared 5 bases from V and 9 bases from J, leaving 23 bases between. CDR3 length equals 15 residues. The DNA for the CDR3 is TGCAGCGTTAGGCGGTCATCTTATAGCAACCGGCCCCAGCATTTA. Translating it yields CSVRRSSYSNRPQHL.

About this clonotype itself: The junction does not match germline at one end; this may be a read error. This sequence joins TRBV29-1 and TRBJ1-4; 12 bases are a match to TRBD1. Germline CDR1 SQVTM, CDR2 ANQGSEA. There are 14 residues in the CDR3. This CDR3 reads CSVGTGGTDEKLFF. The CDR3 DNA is TGTAGCGTTGGGACAGGGGGCACTGATGAAAAACTGTTTTTT.

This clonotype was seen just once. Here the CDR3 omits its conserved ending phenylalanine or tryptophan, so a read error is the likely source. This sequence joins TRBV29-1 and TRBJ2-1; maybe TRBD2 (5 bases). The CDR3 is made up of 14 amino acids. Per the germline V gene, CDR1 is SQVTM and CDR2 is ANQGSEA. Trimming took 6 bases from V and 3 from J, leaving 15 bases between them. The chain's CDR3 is CSVQTGIIYNEQFL. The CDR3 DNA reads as TGCAGCGTCCAAACCGGGATAATCTACAATGAGCAGTTCTTA.

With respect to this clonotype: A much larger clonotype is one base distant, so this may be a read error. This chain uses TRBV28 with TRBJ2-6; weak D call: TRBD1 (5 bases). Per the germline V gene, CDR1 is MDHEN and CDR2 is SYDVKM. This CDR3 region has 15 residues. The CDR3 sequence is CASRPGYLGANVLSF. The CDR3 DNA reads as TGTGCCAGCAGGCCCGGGTACCTTGGGGCCAACGTCCTGAGTTTC. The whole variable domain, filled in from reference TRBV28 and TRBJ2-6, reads DVKVTQSSRYLVKRTGEKVFLECVQDMDHENMFWYRQDPGLGLRLIYFSYDVKMKEKGDIPEGYSVSREKKERFSLILESASTNQTSMYLCASRPGYLGANVLSFGAGSRLTVL.

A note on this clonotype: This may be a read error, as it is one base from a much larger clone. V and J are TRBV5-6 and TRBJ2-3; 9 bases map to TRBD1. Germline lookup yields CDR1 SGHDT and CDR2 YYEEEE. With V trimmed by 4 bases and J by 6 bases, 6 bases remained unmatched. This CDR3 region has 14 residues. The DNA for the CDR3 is TGTGCCAGCAGCATCACAGGGGGCCCGGATACGCAGTATTTT. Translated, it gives CASSITGGPDTQYF. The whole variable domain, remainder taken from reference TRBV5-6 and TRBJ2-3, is DAGVTQSPTHLIKTRGQQVTLRCSPKSGHDTVSWYQQALGQGPQFIFQYYEEEERQRGNFPDRFSGHQFPNYSSELNVNALLLGDSALYLCASSITGGPDTQYFGPGTRLTVL.